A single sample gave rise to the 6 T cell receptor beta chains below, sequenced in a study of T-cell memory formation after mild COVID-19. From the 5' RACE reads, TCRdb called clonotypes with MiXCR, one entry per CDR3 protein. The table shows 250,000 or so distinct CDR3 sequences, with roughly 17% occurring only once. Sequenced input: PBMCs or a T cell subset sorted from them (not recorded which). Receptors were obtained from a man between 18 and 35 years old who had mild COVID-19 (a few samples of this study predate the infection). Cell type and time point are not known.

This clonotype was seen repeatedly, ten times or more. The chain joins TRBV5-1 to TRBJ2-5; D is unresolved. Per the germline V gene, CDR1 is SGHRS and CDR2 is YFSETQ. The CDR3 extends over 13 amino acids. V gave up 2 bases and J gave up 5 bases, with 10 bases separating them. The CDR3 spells CASSFGLGETQYF. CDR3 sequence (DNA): TGCGCCAGCAGCTTCGGGCTCGGGGAGACCCAGTACTTC. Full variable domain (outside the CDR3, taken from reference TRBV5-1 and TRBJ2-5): KAGVTQTPRYLIKTRGQQVTLSCSPISGHRSVSWYQQTPGQGLQFLFEYFSETQRNKGNFPGRFSGRQFSNSRSEMNVSTLELGDSALYLCASSFGLGETQYFGPGTRLLVL.

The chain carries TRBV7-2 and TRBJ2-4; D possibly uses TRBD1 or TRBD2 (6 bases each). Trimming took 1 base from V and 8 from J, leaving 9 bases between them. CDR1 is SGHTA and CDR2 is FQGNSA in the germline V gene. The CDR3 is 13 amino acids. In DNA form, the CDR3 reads TGTGCCAGCAGCTTAGACAGGGAGGACATTCAGTACTTC. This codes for CASSLDREDIQYF. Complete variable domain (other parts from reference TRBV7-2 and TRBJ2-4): GAGVSQSPSNKVTEKGKDVELRCDPISGHTALYWYRQSLGQGLEFLIYFQGNSAPDKSGLPSDRFSAERTGGSVSTLTIQRTQQEDSAVYLCASSLDREDIQYFGAGTRLSVL.

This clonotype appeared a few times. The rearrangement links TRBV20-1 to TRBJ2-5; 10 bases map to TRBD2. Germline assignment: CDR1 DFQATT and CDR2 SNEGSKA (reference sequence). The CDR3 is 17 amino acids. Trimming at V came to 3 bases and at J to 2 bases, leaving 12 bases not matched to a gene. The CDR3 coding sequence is TGCAGTGCTAGTATCCTAGCGGGGGAAGGTTGGCAAGAGACCCAGTACTTC. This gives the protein CSASILAGEGWQETQYF.

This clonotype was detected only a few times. This CDR3 is CASSPRTYKEGGYTF. The CDR3 bases are TGCGCCAGCAGCCCGCGGACATACAAGGAGGGTGGCTACACCTTC. The V gene is TRBV4-1, the J gene TRBJ1-2; TRBD1 is a possible D gene (5 bases). This CDR3 has 15 amino acids. Germline CDR1 is MGHRA and CDR2 is YSYEKL. V was pared by 4 bases and J by 7 bases, with 19 bases between.

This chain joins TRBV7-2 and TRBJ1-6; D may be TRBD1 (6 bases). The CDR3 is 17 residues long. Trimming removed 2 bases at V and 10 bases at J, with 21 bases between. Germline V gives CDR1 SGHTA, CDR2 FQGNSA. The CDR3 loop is CASSLPGHHGRRSPLHF. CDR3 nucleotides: TGTGCCAGCAGCTTACCGGGACACCATGGACGTCGGTCACCCCTCCACTTT.

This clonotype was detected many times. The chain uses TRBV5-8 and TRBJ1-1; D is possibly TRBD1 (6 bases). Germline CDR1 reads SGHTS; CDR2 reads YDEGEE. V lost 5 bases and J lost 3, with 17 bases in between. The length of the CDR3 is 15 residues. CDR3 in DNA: TGTGCCAGCAGTGAACCCGGGACAAGGGACACTGAAGCTTTCTTT. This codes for CASSEPGTRDTEAFF.